The subject of this entry is one TCR beta chain. PCR amplification relied on 60 Vbeta primers (plus 13 Jbeta primers). Profiling relied on immunoSEQ multiplex PCR, and the TCRdb table lists in-frame clones only, not all of them. The table lists about 140,000 clones, over 70% of them singletons. The V end lost 8 bases, the J end lost 3 bases, and 14 bases lay between the germline ends. The CDR3 extends over 13 amino acids. CDR1 is LNHDA, CDR2 SQIVND, per germline (reference sequence). The source of the sample is a study of cytomegalovirus exposure and HLA in healthy donors. Study-level background: As released early, the data held roughly 85 million unique TCRs from HLA-typed donors.

Sequencing was performed on PBMCs. The sequence was obtained from a male donor in good health and CMV-seronegative. The chain has TRBV19 and TRBJ2-7; D gene ambiguous. CDR3 nucleotide sequence: TGTGCCAGTTCGATTAAACTGCTCTACGAGCAGTACTTC. This gives the protein CASSIKLLYEQYF. Looking up the rest from reference TRBV19 and TRBJ2-7 gives the full variable domain: DGGITQSPKYLFRKEGQNVTLSCEQNLNHDAMYWYRQDPGQGLRLIYYSQIVNDFQKGDIAEGYSVSREKKESFPLTVTSAQKNPTAFYLCASSIKLLYEQYFGPGTRLTVT.